This paragraph covers one T cell receptor (beta chain) sequence. This specimen belongs to a study of T cell changes during pregnancy in multiple sclerosis. Generated by immunoSEQ multiplex PCR, the TCRdb table keeps only in-frame clones and is missing some. The table shows 40,000 or so clones, with roughly nine tenths occurring only once. Germline V gene data show CDR1 as MDHEN and CDR2 as SYDVKM. The CDR3 extends over 16 amino acids. Trimming removed 1 base from V and 0 bases from J; junction bases left unmatched: 1. The chain joins TRBV28 to TRBJ2-2; TRBD1 matches 8 bases. Source: CD8+ T cells from peripheral blood mononuclear cells, taken before pregnancy. This sequence was found in a female donor with multiple sclerosis, enrolled in a pregnancy study. CDR3 sequence (DNA): TGTGCCAGCAGTTTATCAGGGGGCGCGAACACCGGGGAGCTGTTTTTT. Its translation: CASSLSGGANTGELFF.